The clone carrying this T cell receptor (beta chain) was found once. The record originates from a study of CD8 T cells in Susac syndrome. Germline V lookup: CDR1 SGHTA, CDR2 FQGNSA. The CDR3 runs to 14 residues. Deletions cut 2 bases from V and 6 bases from J, with 11 bases between. Reverse transcription of roughly 0.5 to 1 ug RNA was performed with random hexamers. Each CDR3 protein is one row after TCRdb ran MiXCR on the immunoSEQ multiplex PCR reads. This sample carries 300,000 to 350,000 distinct CDR3 sequences, around 90% of them seen once, and the ten largest clones take less than 0.08%. Sequencing was done on a sample of CD4+ T cells from PBMCs. This receptor was identified in a human donor with multiple sclerosis. This chain connects TRBV7-2 to TRBJ2-1; perhaps TRBD2 as D (5 bases). The CDR3 here is CASSLHGLRNEQFF. The CDR3 DNA follows: TGTGCCAGCAGCTTACACGGACTCCGCAATGAGCAGTTCTTC.